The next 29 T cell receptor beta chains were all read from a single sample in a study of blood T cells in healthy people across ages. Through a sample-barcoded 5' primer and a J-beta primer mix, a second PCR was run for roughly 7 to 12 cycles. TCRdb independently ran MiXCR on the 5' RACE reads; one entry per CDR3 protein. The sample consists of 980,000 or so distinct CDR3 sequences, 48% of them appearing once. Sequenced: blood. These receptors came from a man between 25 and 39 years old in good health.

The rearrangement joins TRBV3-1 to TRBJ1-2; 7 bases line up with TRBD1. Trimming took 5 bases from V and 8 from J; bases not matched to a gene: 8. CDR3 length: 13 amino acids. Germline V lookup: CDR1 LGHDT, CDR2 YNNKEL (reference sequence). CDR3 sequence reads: CASSANRGDGYTF. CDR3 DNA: TGTGCCAGCAGCGCAAACAGGGGTGACGGCTACACCTTC.

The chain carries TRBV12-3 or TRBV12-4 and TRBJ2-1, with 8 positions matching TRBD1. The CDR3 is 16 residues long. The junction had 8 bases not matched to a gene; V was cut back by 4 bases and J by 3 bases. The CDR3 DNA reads TGTGCCAGCAGTTCCGTAGGACAGGGTTTCTACAATGAGCAGTTCTTC. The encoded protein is CASSSVGQGFYNEQFF.

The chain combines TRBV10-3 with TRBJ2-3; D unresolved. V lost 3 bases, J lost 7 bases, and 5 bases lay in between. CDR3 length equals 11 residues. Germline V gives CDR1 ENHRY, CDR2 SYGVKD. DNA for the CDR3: TGTGCCATCAGTGACCTAAATACGCAGTATTTT. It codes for CAISDLNTQYF.

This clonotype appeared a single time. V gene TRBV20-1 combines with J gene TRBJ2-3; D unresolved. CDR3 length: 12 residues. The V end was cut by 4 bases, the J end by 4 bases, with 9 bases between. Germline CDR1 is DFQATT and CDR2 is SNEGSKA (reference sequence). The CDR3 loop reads CSANGLADTQYF. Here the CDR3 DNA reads TGCAGTGCTAATGGTCTGGCAGATACGCAGTATTTT.

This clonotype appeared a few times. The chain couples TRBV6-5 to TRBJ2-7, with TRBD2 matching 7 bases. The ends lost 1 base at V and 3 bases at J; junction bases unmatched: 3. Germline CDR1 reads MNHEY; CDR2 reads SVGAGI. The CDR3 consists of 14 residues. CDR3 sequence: CASSYYGGDYEQYF. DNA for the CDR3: TGTGCCAGCAGTTACTATGGGGGGGACTACGAGCAGTACTTC.

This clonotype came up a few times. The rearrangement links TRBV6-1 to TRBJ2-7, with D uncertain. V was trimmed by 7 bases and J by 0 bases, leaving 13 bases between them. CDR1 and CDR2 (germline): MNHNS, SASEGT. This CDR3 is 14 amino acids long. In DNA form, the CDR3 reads TGTGCCAGCACCGGCAGGCCAAGCTCCTACGAGCAGTACTTC. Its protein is CASTGRPSSYEQYF.

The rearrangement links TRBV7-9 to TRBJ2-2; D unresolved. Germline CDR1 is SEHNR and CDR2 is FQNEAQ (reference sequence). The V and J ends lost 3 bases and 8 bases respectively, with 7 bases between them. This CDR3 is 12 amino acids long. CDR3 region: CASSFNPGELFF. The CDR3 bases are TGTGCCAGCAGCTTCAACCCTGGGGAGCTGTTTTTT.

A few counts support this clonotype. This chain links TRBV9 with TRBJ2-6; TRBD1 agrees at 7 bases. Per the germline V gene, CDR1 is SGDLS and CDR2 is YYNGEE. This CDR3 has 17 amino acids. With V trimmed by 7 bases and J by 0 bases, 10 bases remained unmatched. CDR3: CASGEGAGGSGANVLTF. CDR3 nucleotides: TGTGCCAGCGGAGAAGGAGCAGGGGGCTCTGGGGCCAACGTCCTGACTTTC.

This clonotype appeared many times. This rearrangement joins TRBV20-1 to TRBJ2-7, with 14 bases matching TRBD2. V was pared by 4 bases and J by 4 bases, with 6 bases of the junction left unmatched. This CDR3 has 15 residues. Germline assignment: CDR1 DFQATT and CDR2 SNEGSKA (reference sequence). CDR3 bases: TGCAGTGCTACCCCGACTAGCGGGGGGGCGTACGAGCAGTACTTC. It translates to CSATPTSGGAYEQYF.

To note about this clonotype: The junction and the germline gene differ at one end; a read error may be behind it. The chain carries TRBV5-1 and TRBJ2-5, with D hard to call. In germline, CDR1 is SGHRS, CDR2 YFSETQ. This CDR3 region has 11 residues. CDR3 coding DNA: TGCGCCAACAGCTTTGGAGAGACCCAGTACTTC. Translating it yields CANSFGETQYF.

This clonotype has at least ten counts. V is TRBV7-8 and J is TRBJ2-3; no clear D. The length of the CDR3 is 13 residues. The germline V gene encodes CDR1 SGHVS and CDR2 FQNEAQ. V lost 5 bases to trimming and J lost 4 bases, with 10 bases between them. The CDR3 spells CASSVTGADTQYF. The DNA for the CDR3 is TGTGCCAGCAGCGTCACTGGGGCAGATACGCAGTATTTT.

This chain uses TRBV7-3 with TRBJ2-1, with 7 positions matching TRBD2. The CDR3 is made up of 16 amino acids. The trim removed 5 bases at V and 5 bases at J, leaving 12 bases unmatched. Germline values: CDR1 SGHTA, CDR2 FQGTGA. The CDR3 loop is CASSPSPGLENNEQFF. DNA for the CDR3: TGTGCCAGCAGCCCCTCCCCAGGACTAGAGAACAATGAGCAGTTCTTC.

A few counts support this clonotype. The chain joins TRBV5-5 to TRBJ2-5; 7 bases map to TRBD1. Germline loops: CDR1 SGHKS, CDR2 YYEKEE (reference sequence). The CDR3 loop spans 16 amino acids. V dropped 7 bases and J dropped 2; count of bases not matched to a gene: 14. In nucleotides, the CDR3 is TGTGCCAGCTTCCTGGGGGCAGGGGGTCCACAAGAGACCCAGTACTTC. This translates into CASFLGAGGPQETQYF.

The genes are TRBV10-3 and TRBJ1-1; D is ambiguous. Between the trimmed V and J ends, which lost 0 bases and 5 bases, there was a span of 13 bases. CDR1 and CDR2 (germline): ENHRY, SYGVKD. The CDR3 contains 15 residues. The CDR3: CAISESEGEKTEAFF. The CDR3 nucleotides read TGTGCCATCAGTGAGTCGGAGGGAGAAAAGACTGAAGCTTTCTTT.

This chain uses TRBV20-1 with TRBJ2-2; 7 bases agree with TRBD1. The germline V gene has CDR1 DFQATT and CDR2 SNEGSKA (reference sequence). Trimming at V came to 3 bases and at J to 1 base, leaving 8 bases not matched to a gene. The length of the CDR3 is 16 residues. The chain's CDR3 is CSASPRDRGNTGELFF. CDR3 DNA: TGCAGTGCTAGCCCCAGGGACAGAGGGAACACCGGGGAGCTGTTTTTT.

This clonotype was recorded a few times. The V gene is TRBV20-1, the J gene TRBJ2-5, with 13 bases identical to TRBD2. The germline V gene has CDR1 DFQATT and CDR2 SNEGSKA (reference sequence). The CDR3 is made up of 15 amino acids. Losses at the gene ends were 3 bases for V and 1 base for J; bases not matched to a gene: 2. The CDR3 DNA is TGCAGTGCTAGTCGGACTAGCGGGGGCCAAGAGACCCAGTACTTC. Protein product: CSASRTSGGQETQYF.

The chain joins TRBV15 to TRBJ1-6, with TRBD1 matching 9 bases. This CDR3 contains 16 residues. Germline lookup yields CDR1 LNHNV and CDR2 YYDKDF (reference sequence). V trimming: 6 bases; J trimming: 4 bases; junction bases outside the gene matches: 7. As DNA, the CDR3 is TGTGCCACCAGTGCGGGACAGGGAAGTTATAATTCACCCCTCCACTTT. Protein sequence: CATSAGQGSYNSPLHF.

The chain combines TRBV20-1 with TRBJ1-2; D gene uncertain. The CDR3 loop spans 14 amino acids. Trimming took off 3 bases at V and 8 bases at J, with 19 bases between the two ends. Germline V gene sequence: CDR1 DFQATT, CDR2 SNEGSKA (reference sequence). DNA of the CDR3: TGCAGTGCTAGTACACCGGAAAGCTCTATGGGCTACACCTTC. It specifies CSASTPESSMGYTF.

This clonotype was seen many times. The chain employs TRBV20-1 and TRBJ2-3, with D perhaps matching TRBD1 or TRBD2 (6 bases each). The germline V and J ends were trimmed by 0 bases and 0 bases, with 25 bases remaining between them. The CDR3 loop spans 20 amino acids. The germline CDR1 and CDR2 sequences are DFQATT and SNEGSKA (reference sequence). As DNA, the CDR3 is TGCAGTGCTAGAGATGGGGGGCCAGGGGCGGGCCTTTCTAGCACAGATACGCAGTATTTT. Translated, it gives CSARDGGPGAGLSSTDTQYF.

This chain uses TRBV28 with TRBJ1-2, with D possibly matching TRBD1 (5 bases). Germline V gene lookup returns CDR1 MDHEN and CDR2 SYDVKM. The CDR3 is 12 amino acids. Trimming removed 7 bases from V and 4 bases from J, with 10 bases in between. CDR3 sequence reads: CASKHDSYGYTF. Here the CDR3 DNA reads TGTGCCAGCAAGCACGACAGCTATGGCTACACCTTC.

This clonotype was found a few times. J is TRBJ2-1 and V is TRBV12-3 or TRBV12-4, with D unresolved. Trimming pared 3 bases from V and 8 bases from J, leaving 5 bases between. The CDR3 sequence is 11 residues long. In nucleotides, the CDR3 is TGTGCCAGCAGTTTCGCCTATGAGCAGTTCTTC. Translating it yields CASSFAYEQFF.

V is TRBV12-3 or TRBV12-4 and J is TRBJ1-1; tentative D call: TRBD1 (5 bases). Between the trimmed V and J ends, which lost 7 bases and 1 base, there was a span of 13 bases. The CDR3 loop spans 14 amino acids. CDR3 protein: CASIWGYGNTEAFF. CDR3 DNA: TGTGCCAGCATTTGGGGCTACGGGAACACTGAAGCTTTCTTT.

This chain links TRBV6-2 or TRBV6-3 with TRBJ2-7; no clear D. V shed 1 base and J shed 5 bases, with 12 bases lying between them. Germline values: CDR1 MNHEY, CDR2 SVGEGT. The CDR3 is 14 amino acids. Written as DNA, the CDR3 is TGTGCCAGCAGTTACTGGGCCAGGCGCGACGAGCAGTACTTC. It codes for CASSYWARRDEQYF.

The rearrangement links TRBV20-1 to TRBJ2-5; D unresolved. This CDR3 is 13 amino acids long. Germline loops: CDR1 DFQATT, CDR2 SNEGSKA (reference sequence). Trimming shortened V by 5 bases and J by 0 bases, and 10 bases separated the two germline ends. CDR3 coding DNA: TGCAGTGCTCCCCGCACCAACCAAGAGACCCAGTACTTC. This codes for CSAPRTNQETQYF.

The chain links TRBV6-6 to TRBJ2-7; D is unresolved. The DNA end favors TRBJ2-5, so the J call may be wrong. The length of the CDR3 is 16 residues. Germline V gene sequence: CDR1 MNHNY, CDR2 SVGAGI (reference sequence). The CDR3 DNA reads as TGTGCCAGCAGTTACGATGGGGTGGGTGGGCAAGAGACCCAGTACTTC. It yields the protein CASSYDGVGGQETQYF.

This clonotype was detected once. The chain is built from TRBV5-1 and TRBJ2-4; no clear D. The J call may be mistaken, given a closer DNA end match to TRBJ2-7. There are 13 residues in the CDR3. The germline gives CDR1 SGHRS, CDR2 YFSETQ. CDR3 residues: CASSWHDWDEQYF. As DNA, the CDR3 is TGCGCCAGCAGCTGGCACGATTGGGACGAGCAGTACTTC.

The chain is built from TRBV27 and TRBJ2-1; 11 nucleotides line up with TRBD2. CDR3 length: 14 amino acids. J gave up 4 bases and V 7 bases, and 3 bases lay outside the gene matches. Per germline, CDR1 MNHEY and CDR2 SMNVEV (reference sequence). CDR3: CASKGLAEYNEQFF. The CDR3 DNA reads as TGTGCCAGCAAGGGACTAGCGGAATACAATGAGCAGTTCTTC.

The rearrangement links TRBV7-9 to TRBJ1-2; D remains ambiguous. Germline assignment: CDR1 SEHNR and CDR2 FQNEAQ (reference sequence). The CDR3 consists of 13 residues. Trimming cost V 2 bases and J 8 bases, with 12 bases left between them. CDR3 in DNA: TGTGCCAGCAGCTTAATCGATTCTATGGGCTACACCTTC. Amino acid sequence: CASSLIDSMGYTF. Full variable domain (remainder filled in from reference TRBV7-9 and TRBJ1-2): DTGVSQNPRHKITKRGQNVTFRCDPISEHNRLYWYRQTLGQGPEFLTYFQNEAQLEKSRLLSDRFSAERPKGSFSTLEIQRTEQGDSAMYLCASSLIDSMGYTFGSGTRLTVV.

The CDR3 region has the DNA TGCGCCAGCAGCCGCATTAGTACAGGGGTAGACACAGATACGCAGTATTTT. Translating gives CASSRISTGVDTDTQYF. The chain has TRBV4-1 and TRBJ2-3, with 7 positions matching TRBD1. Germline CDR1 is MGHRA and CDR2 is YSYEKL. The V gene end was trimmed by 4 bases and the J gene end by 2 bases; junction bases not matched to a gene: 12. The CDR3 spans 17 residues.